This is a list of T cell receptor beta chains from one sample in a study of post-analysis software for immune sequencing data. TCRdb redid the calling of the PCR reads with MiXCR, one entry per CDR3 protein. Of 380,000 or so distinct CDR3 sequences detected, roughly 36% appear once; the ten largest clones hold around an eighth. Input material: blood. All receptors come from a girl between 10 and 17 years old with multiple sclerosis. Each CDR3 is given with its conserved first and last residue. D genes are given only for firm matches. Size values are once, few and many counts, or a class for expanded clones, and some rows have none.

D gene: -
V gene: TRBV20-1
clone size: -
J gene: TRBJ2-1
CDR3 DNA: TGCAGTGCTAGACCCAGGGGGGGTACCTACAATGAGCAGTTCTTC
CDR3 protein: CSARPRGGTYNEQFF

D gene: -
V gene: TRBV7-3
clone size: few
J gene: TRBJ2-7
CDR3 DNA: TGTGCCAGCAGCTTAACGATGGGGAACGAGCAGTACTTC
CDR3 protein: CASSLTMGNEQYF

D gene: -
V gene: TRBV7-2
clone size: few
J gene: TRBJ1-5
CDR3 DNA: TGTGCCAGCAGCTTAACACTAGGGCCTTATAGCAATCAGCCCCAGCATTTT
CDR3 protein: CASSLTLGPYSNQPQHF

D gene: -
V gene: TRBV29-1
clone size: -
J gene: TRBJ2-3
CDR3 DNA: TGCAGCGTTGAGGGTTCGCCGATCTGGGGGACAGATACGCAGTATTTT
CDR3 protein: CSVEGSPIWGTDTQYF

D gene: TRBD2
V gene: TRBV4-1
clone size: many
J gene: TRBJ2-7
CDR3 DNA: TGCGCCAGCAGCCAAATGGCGGCTAGCGGGGGCTACGAGCAGTACTTC
CDR3 protein: CASSQMAASGGYEQYF

D gene: TRBD2
V gene: TRBV18
clone size: few
J gene: TRBJ2-1
CDR3 DNA: TGTGCCAGCTCACCTTACGGACTAGCGGGGGACAATGAGCAGTTCTTC
CDR3 protein: CASSPYGLAGDNEQFF

D gene: -
V gene: TRBV10-3
clone size: -
J gene: TRBJ1-6
CDR3 DNA: TGTGCCATCAGTCCGCTGGGTGGAAATTCACCCCTCCACTTT
CDR3 protein: CAISPLGGNSPLHF

D gene: TRBD2
V gene: TRBV25-1
clone size: -
J gene: TRBJ2-2
CDR3 DNA: TGTGCCAGCAGTGAACGGACTAGCGGGGGCCCCAACACCGGGGAGCTGTTTTTT
CDR3 protein: CASSERTSGGPNTGELFF

D gene: -
V gene: TRBV9
clone size: few
J gene: TRBJ1-2
CDR3 DNA: TGTGCCAGCAGCGTAGCGAGTACCCTATATGGCTACACCTTC
CDR3 protein: CASSVASTLYGYTF

D gene: -
V gene: TRBV10-3
clone size: -
J gene: TRBJ2-1
CDR3 DNA: TGTGCCACCAGCGCCGGGGCAGGGTTTCGGGGTGAGCAGTTCTTC
CDR3 protein: CATSAGAGFRGEQFF

D gene: -
V gene: TRBV7-8
clone size: once
J gene: TRBJ2-1
CDR3 DNA: TGTGCCAGCAGCGGGGGGGCGAACAATGAGCAGTTCTTC
CDR3 protein: CASSGGANNEQFF

D gene: -
V gene: TRBV10-1
clone size: -
J gene: TRBJ1-1
CDR3 DNA: TGCGCCAGCAGCGATATGGGGGAGACTGAAGCTTTCTTT
CDR3 protein: CASSDMGETEAFF

D gene: -
V gene: TRBV10-3
clone size: -
J gene: TRBJ1-1
CDR3 DNA: TGTGCCATCAGTGAGTCGGGGTTGGGGATGAACACTGAAGCTTTCTTT
CDR3 protein: CAISESGLGMNTEAFF

D gene: -
V gene: TRBV7-9
clone size: -
J gene: TRBJ1-1
CDR3 DNA: TGTGCCAGCAGCTTACTGGGGAAGGCTGAAGCTTTCTTT
CDR3 protein: CASSLLGKAEAFF

D gene: -
V gene: TRBV24-1
clone size: -
J gene: TRBJ2-5
CDR3 DNA: TGTGCCACCAGTGACACCCGAACCGGGGCAGAGACCCAGTACTTC
CDR3 protein: CATSDTRTGAETQYF

D gene: TRBD1
V gene: TRBV6-5
clone size: -
J gene: TRBJ2-7
CDR3 DNA: TGTGCCAGCAGTTACGGGAGGACAGGGGCTTACGAGCAGTACTTC
CDR3 protein: CASSYGRTGAYEQYF